A single sample is the source of the 11 T cell receptor beta chains below, sequenced in a study of T cell responses to AZD1222 COVID-19 vaccine. Repertoires were generated with immunoSEQ multiplex PCR, while TCRdb's copy carries only in-frame clones and drops some. The top ten hold around a tenth of the sample, which has some 81,000 clones, around 90% seen once. The sample was peripheral blood, taken 28 days after the second AZD1222 dose. These receptors came from an adult who received the AZD1222 COVID-19 vaccine.

The chain has TRBV10-2 and TRBJ2-5; D is uncertain. The CDR3 covers 14 residues. V lost 0 bases, J lost 7 bases, and 12 bases lay in between. Germline V lookup: CDR1 WSHSY, CDR2 SAAADI. CDR3 DNA: TGCGCCAGCAGTGAGTCGCCGGAATCCGGGACCCAGTACTTC. Its translation: CASSESPESGTQYF.

The V and J genes are TRBV5-5 and TRBJ2-2; perhaps TRBD1 as D (5 bases). The germline V and J ends were trimmed by 5 bases and 4 bases, with 27 bases remaining between them. The CDR3 covers 19 residues. The germline V gene has CDR1 SGHKS and CDR2 YYEKEE (reference sequence). CDR3 sequence (DNA): TGTGCCAGCAGACCGACCCTAAGACAGACGAATTTTCCCACCGGGGAGCTGTTTTTT. Encoded protein: CASRPTLRQTNFPTGELFF.

This sequence joins TRBV5-5 and TRBJ1-1; D might be TRBD1 (6 bases). The ends were cut back, 1 base at V and 4 bases at J, with 14 bases in the middle. The germline gives CDR1 SGHKS, CDR2 YYEKEE (reference sequence). The length of the CDR3 is 15 residues. CDR3: CASSLWEWGLTEAFF. CDR3 bases: TGTGCCAGCAGCTTGTGGGAATGGGGGCTCACTGAAGCTTTCTTT.

The CDR3 spells CASSPSRGTGVVNTEAFF. The CDR3 DNA sequence: TGTGCCAGCAGCCCTAGTCGCGGGACAGGGGTGGTGAACACTGAAGCTTTCTTT. The chain uses TRBV14 and TRBJ1-1; 10 nucleotides agree with TRBD1. V lost 4 bases and J lost 0; bases outside the gene matches: 11. The germline V gene encodes CDR1 SGHDN and CDR2 FVKESK. The CDR3 consists of 18 residues.

This sequence joins TRBV7-9 and TRBJ1-6, with D possibly TRBD1 on 5 matching bases. The CDR3 length is 16 residues. Germline assignment: CDR1 SEHNR and CDR2 FQNEAQ (reference sequence). Trimming shortened V by 5 bases and J by 2 bases, and 13 bases separated the two germline ends. The CDR3 protein is CASSPLPGTYNSPLHF. CDR3 coding DNA: TGTGCCAGCAGCCCCCTGCCAGGGACCTATAATTCACCCCTCCACTTT.

This sequence joins TRBV6-2 or TRBV6-3 and TRBJ2-7; 8 bases are a match to TRBD1. CDR3 length: 14 amino acids. Germline loops: CDR1 MNHEY, CDR2 SVGEGT. V lost 5 bases to trimming and J lost 0 bases; unmatched junction nucleotides: 3. CDR3: CASSQGQVSYEQYF. CDR3 nucleotides: TGTGCCAGCAGTCAGGGACAGGTCTCCTACGAGCAGTACTTC.

V is TRBV9 and J is TRBJ2-5, with unresolved D. The germline gives CDR1 SGDLS, CDR2 YYNGEE. V dropped 3 bases and J dropped 1 base, with 10 bases sitting between them. The CDR3 consists of 14 residues. The CDR3 region has the DNA TGTGCCAGCAGCGGCGGAGTAGTCCAAGAGACCCAGTACTTC. The encoded protein is CASSGGVVQETQYF.

The V gene is TRBV2, the J gene TRBJ1-5, with D possibly being TRBD1 (5 bases). The CDR3 consists of 15 residues. Trimming shortened V by 8 bases and J by 0 bases, and 14 bases separated the two germline ends. In germline, CDR1 is SNHLY, CDR2 FYNNEI. CDR3 loop: CASRQQPYSNQPQHF. CDR3 nucleotide sequence: TGTGCCAGCCGACAGCAGCCTTATAGCAATCAGCCCCAGCATTTT.

The V gene is TRBV29-1, the J gene TRBJ1-2; possibly TRBD1 for D (5 bases). This CDR3 has 13 amino acids. V dropped 8 bases and J dropped 4 bases, with 17 bases sitting between them. CDR1 SQVTM and CDR2 ANQGSEA come from the germline V gene. The CDR3, as DNA: TGCAGCAGTCAGGTCTCAGGGTCCTATGGCTACACCTTC. This codes for CSSQVSGSYGYTF.

The chain joins TRBV7-2 to TRBJ1-1, with unresolved D. Per the germline V gene, CDR1 is SGHTA and CDR2 is FQGNSA. This CDR3 has 14 residues. With 2 bases removed from V and 3 bases from J, the gap between germline ends came to 10 bases. In nucleotides, the CDR3 is TGTGCCAGCAGCTTACCGGGTGGGGACACTGAAGCTTTCTTT. Protein sequence: CASSLPGGDTEAFF.

The chain has TRBV7-9 and TRBJ2-7; 7 bases agree with TRBD1. The CDR3 runs 13 residues. The germline V gene encodes CDR1 SEHNR and CDR2 FQNEAQ (reference sequence). After removal of 8 bases from V and 6 bases from J, the junction contained 10 bases not matched to a gene. The CDR3 loop reads CASYRTGVGEQYF. CDR3 bases: TGTGCCAGCTATCGTACAGGGGTGGGCGAGCAGTACTTC. Full variable domain (outside the CDR3, taken from reference TRBV7-9 and TRBJ2-7): DTGVSQNPRHKITKRGQNVTFRCDPISEHNRLYWYRQTLGQGPEFLTYFQNEAQLEKSRLLSDRFSAERPKGSFSTLEIQRTEQGDSAMYLCASYRTGVGEQYFGPGTRLTVT.